The 23 T cell receptor beta chains listed next were all sequenced from one sample in a study of long-term antiretroviral therapy in people with HIV. Sequencing used immunoSEQ v3.0 at survey level. Sequenced by immunoSEQ multiplex PCR; TCRdb stores in-frame clones only, minus some. The sample shows about 22,000 clones, just over 85% of them seen only once. This specimen consisted of unsorted PBMCs, obtained 1.8 years before starting antiretroviral therapy. These receptors came from a woman aged 25-40 years with HIV.

In the case of this clone: At one end the junction does not follow the germline gene, possibly because of a read error. The chain links TRBV5-6 to TRBJ1-6; tentatively, D is TRBD1 (6 bases). The CDR3 has 12 amino acids. The germline CDR1 and CDR2 sequences are SGHDT and YYEEEE. Written as DNA, the CDR3 is TGTGCCAGCAGCTCATATCGGACAGAGGCAAGCTTT. It translates to CASSSYRTEASF. The whole variable domain, filled in from reference TRBV5-6 and TRBJ1-6, reads DAGVTQSPTHLIKTRGQQVTLRCSPKSGHDTVSWYQQALGQGPQFIFQYYEEEERQRGNFPDRFSGHQFPNYSSELNVNALLLGDSALYLCASSSYRTEASFGNGTRLTVT.

The genes are TRBV7-2 and TRBJ2-5; possible D gene TRBD2, 5 bases. V was trimmed by 7 bases and J by 2 bases, leaving 14 bases between them. The CDR3 sequence is 14 residues long. From germline, CDR1 is SGHTA and CDR2 FQGNSA. Here the CDR3 DNA reads TGTGCCAGCACCCTAGGACTCTTACAAGAGACCCAGTACTTC. Encoded protein: CASTLGLLQETQYF. Full variable domain (missing parts from reference TRBV7-2 and TRBJ2-5): GAGVSQSPSNKVTEKGKDVELRCDPISGHTALYWYRQSLGQGLEFLIYFQGNSAPDKSGLPSDRFSAERTGGSVSTLTIQRTQQEDSAVYLCASTLGLLQETQYFGPGTRLLVL.

J is TRBJ1-1 and V is TRBV6-1, with D uncertain. The V gene lost 0 bases and the J gene lost 0 bases, with 11 bases spanning the gap. Germline V gene data show CDR1 as MNHNS and CDR2 as SASEGT. The CDR3 totals 16 residues. The CDR3 DNA sequence: TGTGCCAGCAGTGAAGCTATGTGGCAGATGAACACTGAAGCTTTCTTT. Amino acid sequence: CASSEAMWQMNTEAFF.

The chain links TRBV5-1 to TRBJ2-3; 7 nucleotides align to TRBD1. The junction had 3 bases not matched to a gene; V was cut back by 2 bases and J by 0 bases. The CDR3 is 15 residues long. The germline V gene has CDR1 SGHRS and CDR2 YFSETQ. The CDR3: CASSLGQASTDTQYF. As DNA, the CDR3 is TGCGCCAGCAGCTTAGGACAGGCTAGCACAGATACGCAGTATTTT.

The chain is built from TRBV9 and TRBJ2-2, with TRBD1 matching 7 bases. This CDR3 has 15 residues. Germline V gene sequence: CDR1 SGDLS, CDR2 YYNGEE. The V gene end was trimmed by 4 bases and the J gene end by 2 bases; junction bases not matched to a gene: 5. Here the CDR3 DNA reads TGTGCCAGCAGCCCCAGGACAGGTAACACCGGGGAGCTGTTTTTT. This codes for CASSPRTGNTGELFF.

The CDR3 nucleotides are TGTGCCAGCAGCGCCGATCACAGGGAAGCTACGCAGTATTTT. Its protein product is CASSADHREATQYF. The V gene is TRBV7-8, the J gene TRBJ2-3; D may be TRBD1 (6 bases). CDR3 length equals 14 residues. CDR1 is SGHVS, CDR2 FQNEAQ, per germline. Trimming left V 5 bases short and J 8 bases short, with 17 bases between. Complete variable domain (other parts from reference TRBV7-8 and TRBJ2-3): GAGVSQSPRYKVAKRGQDVALRCDPISGHVSLFWYQQALGQGPEFLTYFQNEAQLDKSGLPSDRFFAERPEGSVSTLKIQRTQQEDSAVYLCASSADHREATQYFGPGTRLTVL.

The V and J genes are TRBV5-6 and TRBJ2-3; 10 bases are a match to TRBD1. Germline-derived CDR1 and CDR2 are SGHDT and YYEEEE. The CDR3 consists of 17 residues. The ends lost 4 bases at V and 9 bases at J; junction bases unmatched: 17. Here the CDR3 DNA reads TGTGCCAGCAGCCAAAGACAGGGGGCTAACGCCGGAGGGACGCAGTATTTT. Protein sequence: CASSQRQGANAGGTQYF.

The chain couples TRBV2 to TRBJ2-5; 7 bases are shared with TRBD2. Trimming at V came to 3 bases and at J to 1 base, leaving 5 bases not matched to a gene. Germline assignment: CDR1 SNHLY and CDR2 FYNNEI. The CDR3 runs 15 residues. In DNA form, the CDR3 reads TGTGCCAGCAGTGATCCCGGGGGGTTCCAAGAGACCCAGTACTTC. Amino acids: CASSDPGGFQETQYF.

The J gene is TRBJ1-2, the V gene TRBV2; TRBD1 is a possible D gene (5 bases). The CDR3 extends over 13 amino acids. V shed 8 bases and J shed 6 bases, with 16 bases lying between them. Germline V gene sequence: CDR1 SNHLY, CDR2 FYNNEI. CDR3 loop: CASRRAEQDGYTF. DNA of the CDR3: TGTGCCAGCCGTCGGGCGGAACAGGATGGCTACACCTTC.

The chain couples TRBV5-4 to TRBJ2-1, with D perhaps TRBD2 (5 bases). Germline CDR1 reads SGHNT; CDR2 reads YYREEE (reference sequence). The CDR3 runs 15 residues. V was shortened by 0 bases and J by 0 bases, with 7 bases between the two germline ends. The CDR3 DNA follows: TGTGCCAGCAGCTTGGTAGGGAGCTCCTACAATGAGCAGTTCTTC. This sequence encodes CASSLVGSSYNEQFF.

Turning to this clone: The sample carries other DNA sequences with the same CDR3. J is TRBJ2-6 and V is TRBV5-6, with a weak D call TRBD2 (5 bases). V was shortened by 2 bases and J by 1 base, with 7 bases between the two germline ends. CDR1 is SGHDT and CDR2 is YYEEEE in the germline V gene. The length of the CDR3 is 15 residues. DNA of the CDR3: TGTGCCAGCAGCTTACCGGGGTCTGGGGCCAACGTCCTGACTTTC. It codes for CASSLPGSGANVLTF.

This chain uses TRBV11-3 with TRBJ2-1; D is tentatively TRBD1 or TRBD2 (5 bases each). The CDR3 loop spans 12 amino acids. V was trimmed by 5 bases and J by 5 bases, leaving 7 bases between them. Per germline, CDR1 SGHNT and CDR2 YENEEA. For the CDR3, the DNA is TGTGCCAGCAGCGGGGGACACAATGAGCAGTTCTTC. Translation gives CASSGGHNEQFF.

The chain joins TRBV29-1 to TRBJ2-1, with 12 nucleotides matching TRBD2. The CDR3 sequence is 16 residues long. The J segment lost 4 bases and the V segment lost 3 bases, leaving 7 bases of the junction unmatched. In germline, CDR1 is SQVTM, CDR2 ANQGSEA. CDR3 amino acids: CSVELRTSGVYNEQFF. DNA for the CDR3: TGCAGCGTTGAGCTGAGGACTAGCGGGGTTTACAATGAGCAGTTCTTC.

The V call is TRBV30, the J call TRBJ1-5; D is uncertain. The CDR3 consists of 12 residues. From germline, CDR1 is GTSNPN and CDR2 SVGIG (reference sequence). The V end lost 5 bases, the J end lost 9 bases, and 14 bases lay between the germline ends. The CDR3 DNA reads as TGTGCCTGGGGGTTCTCCGGAGGGCCCCAGCATTTT. It encodes CAWGFSGGPQHF.

The CDR3 nucleotides read TGTGCCAGCAGTAAAATCGATGGGACCCAGTACTTC. It translates to CASSKIDGTQYF. The chain has TRBV11-3 and TRBJ2-5; D not certain. The V end was cut by 6 bases, the J end by 7 bases, with 12 bases between. In germline, CDR1 is SGHNT, CDR2 YENEEA. The CDR3 runs 12 residues.

The chain carries TRBV11-3 and TRBJ2-3, with D possibly being TRBD1 or TRBD2 (5 bases each). CDR1 is SGHNT, CDR2 YENEEA, per germline. This CDR3 comprises 17 residues. V lost 2 bases, J lost 4 bases, and 19 bases lay in between. The DNA of the CDR3 is TGTGCCAGCAGCTTAATTTACACCGGGACGAGAGCAGATACGCAGTATTTT. Amino acid sequence: CASSLIYTGTRADTQYF.

This clone was found once. This rearrangement joins TRBV27 to TRBJ2-3, with 11 bases that match TRBD1. Germline-derived CDR1 and CDR2 are MNHEY and SMNVEV (reference sequence). V gave up 8 bases and J gave up 6 bases; unmatched junction bases: 4. The CDR3 is made up of 13 amino acids. The CDR3 DNA sequence: TGTGCCAGCGGACAGGGGGCAGCGGATACGCAGTATTTT. This gives the protein CASGQGAADTQYF.

V gene TRBV19 combines with J gene TRBJ1-4; 9 nucleotides line up with TRBD1. Trimming at V came to 5 bases and at J to 0 bases, leaving 4 bases not matched to a gene. The germline V gene has CDR1 LNHDA and CDR2 SQIVND (reference sequence). The CDR3 runs to 16 residues. CDR3 DNA: TGTGCCAGTAGTGTCAGACAGGGGGCAACTAATGAAAAACTGTTTTTT. Translation gives CASSVRQGATNEKLFF.

The gene calls are TRBV7-6 and TRBJ2-2; TRBD1 aligns across 9 bases. The V gene end was trimmed by 4 bases and the J gene end by 5 bases; junction bases not matched to a gene: 14. CDR1 and CDR2 from the germline V gene are SGHVS and FNYEAQ. CDR3 length equals 18 residues. The CDR3 DNA reads as TGTGCCAGCAGCTGCCCCCCGTGGGGACAGGGAAGGACCGGGGAGCTGTTTTTT. Amino acids: CASSCPPWGQGRTGELFF.

In its sample, this clone was seen a few times. The chain carries TRBV4-1 and TRBJ1-6, with 9 bases identical to TRBD1. This CDR3 contains 16 residues. Germline V lookup: CDR1 MGHRA, CDR2 YSYEKL. J was trimmed by 7 bases and V by 1 base; bases with no gene match: 5. CDR3 protein: CASSQGRDRANSPLHF. CDR3 in DNA: TGCGCCAGCAGCCAAGGACGGGACAGGGCAAATTCACCCCTCCACTTT.

The genes are TRBV7-9 and TRBJ2-1; D call uncertain. Trimming cost V 1 base and J 6 bases, with 4 bases left between them. From germline, CDR1 is SEHNR and CDR2 FQNEAQ (reference sequence). The CDR3 covers 12 residues. Here the CDR3 reads CASSLGANEQFF. The CDR3 coding sequence is TGTGCCAGCAGCTTAGGGGCCAATGAGCAGTTCTTC. Combining the CDR3 with reference TRBV7-9 and TRBJ2-1 gives the whole variable domain DTGVSQNPRHKITKRGQNVTFRCDPISEHNRLYWYRQTLGQGPEFLTYFQNEAQLEKSRLLSDRFSAERPKGSFSTLEIQRTEQGDSAMYLCASSLGANEQFFGPGTRLTVL.

This chain uses TRBV11-3 with TRBJ2-2, with 9 bases fitting TRBD1. This CDR3 contains 17 residues. Trimming at V came to 5 bases and at J to 2 bases, leaving 9 bases not matched to a gene. Germline V gene data show CDR1 as SGHNT and CDR2 as YENEEA. The CDR3 reads CASSPLWTGVNTGELFF. DNA of the CDR3: TGTGCCAGCAGCCCATTATGGACAGGGGTCAACACCGGGGAGCTGTTTTTT.

This clone has only a few counts. This chain joins TRBV27 and TRBJ1-6; D unresolved. The germline V gene has CDR1 MNHEY and CDR2 SMNVEV (reference sequence). CDR3 size: 13 residues. The V end lost 3 bases, the J end lost 5 bases, and 5 bases lay between the germline ends. As DNA, the CDR3 is TGTGCCAGCAGTTTCAGCGATAATTCACCCCTCCACTTT. Translated, it gives CASSFSDNSPLHF.